One and the same sample provided the 21 T cell receptor beta chains below, sequenced in a study of T cell responses to AZD1222 COVID-19 vaccine. TCRdb keeps only in-frame clones here, not all; method: immunoSEQ multiplex PCR. The data hold roughly 100,000 clones, with more than 75% observed a single time. This specimen consisted of peripheral blood, obtained 28 days after the second AZD1222 dose. The receptors here all came from an adult who received the AZD1222 COVID-19 vaccine.

This clone was found once. The chain uses TRBV9 and TRBJ2-2; 12 positions agree with TRBD2. V dropped 4 bases and J dropped 8; count of bases not matched to a gene: 9. This CDR3 is built from 16 residues. Germline lookup yields CDR1 SGDLS and CDR2 YYNGEE. CDR3 bases: TGTGCCAGCAGCTCGCCGACTAGCGGGAGCCGGGGGGAGCTGTTTTTT. It codes for CASSSPTSGSRGELFF.

The gene calls are TRBV7-6 and TRBJ2-7; D possibly matches TRBD1 or TRBD2 (6 bases each). The CDR3 is 19 residues long. With 4 bases removed from V and 2 bases from J, the gap between germline ends came to 27 bases. The germline V gene encodes CDR1 SGHVS and CDR2 FNYEAQ. CDR3 in amino acids: CASSSIIGGSRGHAYEQYF. CDR3 nucleotide sequence: TGTGCCAGCAGCTCGATTATAGGGGGGTCAAGAGGGCACGCCTACGAGCAGTACTTC.

The V gene is TRBV15, the J gene TRBJ2-7; D is ambiguous. Germline lookup yields CDR1 LNHNV and CDR2 YYDKDF (reference sequence). The CDR3 loop spans 12 amino acids. Trimming removed 4 bases at V and 3 bases at J, with 7 bases between. Here the CDR3 DNA reads TGTGCCACCAGCACCGATATCTACGAGCAGTACTTC. Amino acids: CATSTDIYEQYF.

The J gene is TRBJ2-1, the V gene TRBV14, with D maybe TRBD2 (6 bases). This CDR3 comprises 18 residues. Germline CDR1 is SGHDN and CDR2 is FVKESK. With 1 base removed from V and 3 bases from J, the gap between germline ends came to 19 bases. As DNA, the CDR3 is TGTGCCAGCAGCCAAGTTCCTTTTGTAACGGGGGACTACAATGAGCAGTTCTTC. Translating it yields CASSQVPFVTGDYNEQFF.

This clone was counted a few times. The CDR3 DNA is TGCGCCAGCAGAATTCTGTCGGGGGCCTCCATTGAAGCTTTCTTT. Amino acid sequence: CASRILSGASIEAFF. The chain links TRBV5-1 to TRBJ1-1; tentative D call: TRBD1 (6 bases). Per germline, CDR1 SGHRS and CDR2 YFSETQ. V was cut by 5 bases and J by 7 bases, with 21 bases left in between. This CDR3 region has 15 residues.

J is TRBJ2-1 and V is TRBV18, with D maybe TRBD2 (6 bases). Germline loops: CDR1 KGHSH, CDR2 LQKENI. With 2 bases removed from V and 11 bases from J, the gap between germline ends came to 10 bases. This CDR3 region has 12 residues. CDR3 nucleotide sequence: TGTGCCAGCTCACCAGCGGGGACGAAGCAGTTCTTC. Its translation is CASSPAGTKQFF.

The genes are TRBV15 and TRBJ2-7; the match to TRBD2 covers 10 bases. The CDR3 length is 15 residues. V lost 5 bases, J lost 5 bases, and 9 bases stayed unmatched. CDR1 and CDR2 from the germline V gene are LNHNV and YYDKDF (reference sequence). As DNA, the CDR3 is TGTGCCACCAGCCCTAGCGGGAGAGGGGTACACGAGCAGTACTTC. Protein product: CATSPSGRGVHEQYF.

This clone was counted once. The rearrangement uses TRBV5-1 and TRBJ1-2; D gene ambiguous. This CDR3 region has 15 residues. The germline V and J ends were trimmed by 0 bases and 0 bases, with 9 bases remaining between them. Per germline, CDR1 SGHRS and CDR2 YFSETQ. The CDR3 sequence is CASSLEGMPNYGYTF. In DNA form, the CDR3 reads TGCGCCAGCAGCTTGGAAGGGATGCCTAACTATGGCTACACCTTC. The full variable domain, in which reference TRBV5-1 and TRBJ1-2 provide the parts outside the CDR3, is KAGVTQTPRYLIKTRGQQVTLSCSPISGHRSVSWYQQTPGQGLQFLFEYFSETQRNKGNFPGRFSGRQFSNSRSEMNVSTLELGDSALYLCASSLEGMPNYGYTFGSGTRLTVV.

This rearrangement joins TRBV9 to TRBJ1-5, with D possibly TRBD1 on 6 matching bases. The CDR3 loop spans 13 amino acids. V was clipped by 4 bases and J by 7 bases, with 12 bases between them. Germline CDR1 and CDR2: SGDLS and YYNGEE. In nucleotides, the CDR3 is TGTGCCAGCAGCTTGCAGGGGAGGCAGCCCCAGCATTTT. Residues: CASSLQGRQPQHF.

The chain has TRBV5-1 and TRBJ2-3; the D is unclear. V was pared by 0 bases and J by 2 bases, with 7 bases between. The CDR3 runs to 14 residues. CDR1 and CDR2 from the germline V gene are SGHRS and YFSETQ. The CDR3 DNA sequence: TGCGCCAGCAGCTTGGGTGGGTACACAGATACGCAGTATTTT. Translated, it gives CASSLGGYTDTQYF.

The gene calls are TRBV5-5 and TRBJ1-3; D remains ambiguous. Germline V gene lookup returns CDR1 SGHKS and CDR2 YYEKEE (reference sequence). CDR3 length: 13 amino acids. V lost 4 bases, J lost 3 bases, and 8 bases lay in between. The DNA for the CDR3 is TGTGCCAGCAGCCTGGATGTTGGAAACACCATATATTTT. Protein product: CASSLDVGNTIYF.

The chain recombines TRBV4-1 with TRBJ2-7; 8 bases map to TRBD1. This CDR3 region has 15 residues. V shed 1 base and J 5 bases; nucleotides not matched to a gene: 7. CDR1 MGHRA and CDR2 YSYEKL come from the germline V gene. The CDR3 region has the DNA TGCGCCAGCAGCCAAGTTTTAGGACAGGGCCACGAGCAGTACTTC. Residues: CASSQVLGQGHEQYF.

Here the CDR3 reads CASSIVGVMNTEAFF. CDR3 bases: TGTGCCAGTAGTATAGTTGGGGTTATGAACACTGAAGCTTTCTTT. The rearrangement uses TRBV19 and TRBJ1-1; D uncertain. This CDR3 region has 15 residues. V lost 1 base to trimming and J lost 0 bases, with 9 bases between them. Germline assignment: CDR1 LNHDA and CDR2 SQIVND (reference sequence).

This chain uses TRBV6-2 or TRBV6-3 with TRBJ2-1, with D uncertain. This CDR3 is 12 amino acids long. V was shortened by 1 base and J by 9 bases, with 7 bases between the two germline ends. Germline V lookup: CDR1 MNHEY, CDR2 SVGEGT. The CDR3 region is CASSYLAGEQFF. Here the CDR3 DNA reads TGTGCCAGCAGTTACTTGGCCGGTGAGCAGTTCTTC.

This clone was picked up a small number of times. This rearrangement joins TRBV2 to TRBJ2-1; 9 bases fit TRBD1. The CDR3 has 13 amino acids. V gave up 4 bases and J gave up 15 bases; unmatched junction bases: 10. Germline lookup yields CDR1 SNHLY and CDR2 FYNNEI. The CDR3 reads CASSGGRDRVPFF. The CDR3 DNA reads TGTGCCAGCAGTGGGGGTCGGGACAGGGTGCCGTTCTTC.

The rearrangement uses TRBV28 and TRBJ2-7; TRBD1 might be the D (6 bases). Trimming left V 10 bases short and J 5 bases short, with 12 bases between. CDR1 MDHEN and CDR2 SYDVKM come from the germline V gene. This CDR3 contains 11 residues. The CDR3 spells CATDSPNEQYF. DNA of the CDR3: TGTGCCACGGACAGCCCAAACGAGCAGTACTTC.

This chain joins TRBV18 and TRBJ1-2, with D perhaps TRBD1 (6 bases). The V end lost 3 bases, the J end lost 7 bases, and 18 bases lay between the germline ends. Germline loops: CDR1 KGHSH, CDR2 LQKENI. CDR3 length: 15 amino acids. In DNA form, the CDR3 reads TGTGCCAGCTCACCGGGGGGGGGCCTAATCCCTGGCTACACCTTC. As protein: CASSPGGGLIPGYTF.

The chain is built from TRBV28 and TRBJ2-1; TRBD1 aligns across 11 bases. After removal of 1 base from V and 7 bases from J, the junction contained 6 bases not matched to a gene. Germline V gene data show CDR1 as MDHEN and CDR2 as SYDVKM. The CDR3 is made up of 16 amino acids. The CDR3 spells CASSLFGTGGRNEQFF. The CDR3 bases are TGTGCCAGCAGTTTATTTGGGACAGGGGGTAGGAATGAGCAGTTCTTC.

The chain employs TRBV7-2 and TRBJ2-5; no clear D gene. Between the trimmed V and J ends, which lost 1 base and 2 bases, there was a span of 2 bases. CDR1 SGHTA and CDR2 FQGNSA come from the germline V gene. The CDR3 totals 12 residues. In DNA, the CDR3 is TGTGCCAGCAGCTTAGATCAAGAGACCCAGTACTTC. It codes for CASSLDQETQYF. The full variable domain, completed using reference TRBV7-2 and TRBJ2-5, is GAGVSQSPSNKVTEKGKDVELRCDPISGHTALYWYRQSLGQGLEFLIYFQGNSAPDKSGLPSDRFSAERTGGSVSTLTIQRTQQEDSAVYLCASSLDQETQYFGPGTRLLVL.

This sequence joins TRBV3-1 (or the pseudogene TRBV3-2) and TRBJ2-5; no reliable D call. V was pared by 3 bases and J by 4 bases, with 3 bases between. The CDR3 runs to 11 residues. CDR1 and CDR2 from the germline V gene are LGHDT and YNNKEL (reference sequence). CDR3: CASSQPETQYF. CDR3 in DNA: TGTGCCAGCAGCCAGCCAGAGACCCAGTACTTC.

This chain joins TRBV27 and TRBJ1-1; D gene ambiguous. The CDR3 runs 13 residues. Germline-derived CDR1 and CDR2 are MNHEY and SMNVEV (reference sequence). With 3 bases removed from V and 5 bases from J, the gap between germline ends came to 10 bases. The CDR3 protein is CASSFFEGTEAFF. The CDR3, as DNA: TGTGCCAGCAGTTTTTTTGAAGGAACTGAAGCTTTCTTT.